This is a list of T cell receptor beta chains from one sample in a study of blood T cell repertoires in COVID-19. Measured with immunoSEQ multiplex PCR; TCRdb has only the in-frame clones, and not every one. The table includes some 350,000 clones, 87% detected once. Sequenced material: PBMCs or T cells enriched from blood (not recorded which). The receptors were sampled from a woman in her twenties or thirties who had recovered from COVID-19. Each CDR3 is given with its conserved first and last residue.

j_gene	v_gene	CDR3aa
TRBJ1-2	TRBV6-1	CASSEAGGNYGYTF
TRBJ2-7	TRBV29-1	CSVEKGESWYSYEQYF
TRBJ1-1	TRBV2	CASSVFRTEAFF
TRBJ1-3	TRBV5-1	CASRYSEGPGNTIYF
TRBJ1-1	TRBV6-2/TRBV6-3	CASSYSSIGVMAEAFF
TRBJ1-1	TRBV18	CASSPRGTGGEAFF
TRBJ2-3	TRBV29-1	CSANTATGGDGTQYF
TRBJ1-1	TRBV6-6	CASSRGGKSMNTEAFF
TRBJ2-1	TRBV6-4	CASSLDRDIYNEQFF
TRBJ2-5	TRBV30	CAWSVAVGETQYF
TRBJ2-1	TRBV7-9	CASSRFGTSANNEQFF
TRBJ1-2	TRBV7-9	CASSLDGVTGGTGYTF
TRBJ2-3	TRBV9	CASSPAGEFTDTQYF
TRBJ1-2	TRBV11-2	CASSASRVGYTF
TRBJ1-1	TRBV7-3	CASSLSPGNTEAFF
TRBJ2-1	TRBV13	CASSPSGQGKNEQFF
TRBJ1-2	TRBV10-3	CAISVGTLSENYGYTF
TRBJ1-2	TRBV6-6	CASSYSVQGFYGYTF
TRBJ1-4	TRBV5-4	CASSLEPDSSNEKLFF
TRBJ2-7	TRBV4-3	CASSQDPTGGHEQYF
TRBJ1-2	TRBV7-2	CASSSPRVQGRGYTF
TRBJ2-1	TRBV10-1	CASSDVVASDEQFF
TRBJ2-1	TRBV7-2	CASSLSFYGNEQFF
TRBJ1-2	TRBV19	CASSPTDRPGYTF
TRBJ2-1	TRBV7-3	CASSLSGVNEQFF
TRBJ1-3	TRBV6-5	CASRLDREVGNTIYF
TRBJ2-3	TRBV27	CASSLRQGKRSRLSTDTQYF
TRBJ2-7	TRBV3-1/TRBV3-2	CASSHNDRDHEQYF
TRBJ2-7	TRBV13	CASNRRRGLSYEQYF
TRBJ2-2	TRBV7-2	CASRGLFTGELFF
TRBJ1-1	TRBV19	CASRNTGQGHNTEAFF
TRBJ1-2	TRBV19	CASRTLRDRGDYGYTF
TRBJ1-1	TRBV19	CASKTDRANTEAFF
TRBJ1-4	TRBV28	CASRPGTETNEKLFF
TRBJ1-5	TRBV28	CASIPGQGFPLNQPQHF
TRBJ1-2	TRBV27	CASSRTGGSSGGYTF
TRBJ1-3	TRBV18	CASSPTQTLSGNTIYF
TRBJ1-1	TRBV4-1	CASSQVGRKAGKSTEAFF
TRBJ2-1	TRBV5-1	CASSLGTSVYNEQFF
TRBJ2-3	TRBV25-1	CASSKSAGETDTQYF
TRBJ2-3	TRBV7-9	CASSPLWTGSTDTQYF
TRBJ1-5	TRBV18	CASSPYESSNQPQHF
TRBJ1-5	TRBV12-3/TRBV12-4	CASKYSNQPQHF
TRBJ1-1	TRBV7-8	CASSPPDSEAFF
TRBJ1-3	TRBV9	CASSRFRGNTIYF